The T cell receptor beta chain described here comes from a study of response to subunit inactivated influenza vaccine. TCRdb used MiXCR to reprocess the RT-PCR reads, holding one entry per CDR3 protein. The data show hundreds of thousands of distinct CDR3 sequences, about 15% seen once. The germline gives CDR1 MNHEY, CDR2 SVGEGT. The CDR3 has 16 amino acids. The junction had 8 bases not matched to a gene; V was cut back by 4 bases and J by 1 base. The receptor comes from a man aged 50-59 years who received an inactivated influenza vaccine. The rearrangement links TRBV6-2 or TRBV6-3 to TRBJ2-3, with 7 bases that match TRBD2. This specimen was PBMCs from blood, taken about 11 days after vaccination. The CDR3: CASSSRTRGRTDTQYF. The CDR3 DNA sequence: TGTGCCAGCAGTTCCAGGACTAGGGGCCGCACAGATACGCAGTATTTT.